This is a list of T cell receptor beta chains from one sample in a study of blood T cell repertoires in COVID-19. The method was immunoSEQ multiplex PCR; TCRdb's version includes in-frame clones alone and lacks a portion of them. The data contain approximately 91,000 clones, roughly 72% of them singletons. The sample consisted of peripheral blood. The receptors were sampled from a man between 65 and 85 years old with acute or convalescent COVID-19. The CDR3 runs from the conserved cysteine through the conserved F or W. A D gene is named only where the DNA matches it firmly. Rows may omit the clone size; those that give it use once, few, many or a size class.

TRBJ2-1 . TRBV28 . TGTGCCAGCAGTCTAGGTGAGCAGTTCTTC CASSLGEQFF
TRBJ1-1 once TRBV5-4 . TGTGCCAGCAGCTGGGGGGGCGCTGAAGCTTTCTTT CASSWGGAEAFF
TRBJ1-1 once TRBV19 . TGTGCCAGTAGAGTACGGGGTAACACTGAAGCTTTCTTT CASRVRGNTEAFF
TRBJ2-2 . TRBV5-1 TRBD1 TGCGCCAGCAGCTTCCCGCTTGACAGGGGGACTAAGGGGGAGCTGTTTTTT CASSFPLDRGTKGELFF
TRBJ1-2 . TRBV25-1 . TGTGCCAGCAGTGACATCGACTGGTCGCGGGGCTACACCTTC CASSDIDWSRGYTF
TRBJ2-3 . TRBV15 TRBD2 TGTGCCACCAGCAGAGATTTAGCGGGAGCAGATAGCACAGATACGCAGTATTTT CATSRDLAGADSTDTQYF
TRBJ1-6 . TRBV5-1 . TGCGCCAGCAGCTTGGCTTGGGGCGGTAGTTCACCCCTCCACTTT CASSLAWGGSSPLHF
TRBJ2-3 once TRBV9 . TGTGCCAGCAGCGCGGGACTTTTGTTCCGTATCACAGATACGCAGTATTTT CASSAGLLFRITDTQYF
TRBJ1-1 . TRBV6-5 . TGTGCCAGCAGTTGGTACAGCAAGAACACTGAAGCTTTCTTT CASSWYSKNTEAFF
TRBJ2-7 . TRBV11-2 TRBD2 TGTGCCAGCAGCCCATCCCCGGCTAGCGGGAGGGGGGAGCAGTACTTC CASSPSPASGRGEQYF
TRBJ1-2 . TRBV6-6 TRBD1 TGTGCCAGCAGACTCCGCGGACAGGGAATAGGAGGCTACACCTTC CASRLRGQGIGGYTF
TRBJ1-4 . TRBV4-2 . TGTGCCAGCAGCCAAGAGTTGGGAGCACTTAATGAAAAACTGTTTTTT CASSQELGALNEKLFF
TRBJ2-5 . TRBV28 TRBD2 TGTGCCAGCAGTTCGGCGGGAGCGGTGGAGACCCAGTACTTC CASSSAGAVETQYF
TRBJ2-2 few TRBV9 . TGTGCCAGCAGGGGAGAGGCGAACACCGGGGAGCTGTTTTTT CASRGEANTGELFF
TRBJ2-1 once TRBV4-1 . TGCGCCAGCAGCCAAGACCAAGCGATCAATGAGCAGTTCTTC CASSQDQAINEQFF
TRBJ2-2 . TRBV10-1 TRBD1 TGCGCCAGCAGTGACGACAGGGGGCGAATTACCGGGGAGCTGTTTTTT CASSDDRGRITGELFF
TRBJ1-2 . TRBV4-1 TRBD1 TGCGCCAGCAGCCAAGAACAGGGGTATGGCTACACCTTC CASSQEQGYGYTF
TRBJ2-5 . TRBV5-1 TRBD1 TGCGCCAGCAGCTTGGGGGGACAGGGACAAGAGACCCAGTACTTC CASSLGGQGQETQYF
TRBJ2-4 . TRBV5-6 TRBD1 TGTGCCAGCAGCCCGGGACAGGGAAACAGCATTCAGTACTTC CASSPGQGNSIQYF
TRBJ2-7 . TRBV6-5 . TGTGCCAGCAAGGAGAGTGCTATTTACGAGCAGTACTTC CASKESAIYEQYF
TRBJ2-7 few TRBV19 . TGTGCCAGTAGTATGATACAGGGCGAGAGCTACGAGCAGTACTTC CASSMIQGESYEQYF
TRBJ1-5 . TRBV18 TRBD1 TGTGCCAGCTCACCGAACAGGGGTGATCAGCCCCAGCATTTT CASSPNRGDQPQHF
TRBJ2-5 few TRBV7-2 TRBD2 TGTGCCAGCAGTGCGTCGGGACTAGCTACCCAAGAGACCCAGTACTTC CASSASGLATQETQYF
TRBJ1-1 once TRBV15 . TGTGCCACCAGCAGAGGAAGAGAACAGATGAACACTGAAGCTTTCTTT CATSRGREQMNTEAFF
TRBJ1-2 . TRBV12-5 . TGTGCTAGTGGTTTGCCTGGTGAGGTCTATGGCTACACCTTC CASGLPGEVYGYTF
TRBJ1-5 once TRBV5-6 TRBD1 TGTGCCAGCAGCTTCAGCCCTAGACAGGGGGCGAGCAATCAGCCCCAGCATTTT CASSFSPRQGASNQPQHF
TRBJ2-7 . TRBV12-3/TRBV12-4 . TGTGCCAGCACCAAAACGGTGACAGAGCAGTACTTC CASTKTVTEQYF
TRBJ2-3 . TRBV6-5 TRBD2 TGTGCCAGCAGCGACGCTAGCGGAATCACAGATACGCAGTATTTT CASSDASGITDTQYF
TRBJ1-5 . TRBV3-1/TRBV3-2 . TGTGCCAGCAGCCCCTACAGGGTTGGTCAGCCCCAGCATTTT CASSPYRVGQPQHF
TRBJ1-5 . TRBV7-6 TRBD1 TGTGCCAGCAGCTTAGATAGCTACAGGGGACAGCCCCAGCATTTT CASSLDSYRGQPQHF
TRBJ2-3 . TRBV7-9 TRBD1 TGTGCCAGCAGCCCCGACAGGGGGAGAGCAGATACGCAGTATTTT CASSPDRGRADTQYF
TRBJ1-1 . TRBV19 . TGTGCCAGTAGTATCGGAAGGGAAAGGGGCACTGAAGCTTTCTTT CASSIGRERGTEAFF
TRBJ2-2 . TRBV24-1 TRBD1 TGTGCCACCAGTGATTTGCAAGGGGGCTGGAACACCGGGGAGCTGTTTTTT CATSDLQGGWNTGELFF
TRBJ1-5 . TRBV2 . TGTGCCAGCAGGAGGGAACAGGGTCAGCCCCAGCATTTT CASRREQGQPQHF
TRBJ1-5 . TRBV5-6 TRBD1 TGTGCCAGCAGCTGGGGGACAGGCCTCAATCAGCCCCAGCATTTT CASSWGTGLNQPQHF
TRBJ2-1 . TRBV11-3 TRBD2 TGTGCCAGCAGCTTAGTTAGCGGGGACGGGAATGAGCAGTTCTTC CASSLVSGDGNEQFF
TRBJ1-1 . TRBV5-1 . TGCGCCAGCAGGGAGGGATTTCGGAACACTGAAGCTTTCTTT CASREGFRNTEAFF
TRBJ1-2 . TRBV5-8 TRBD1 TGTGCCAGACCGGGACAGGGACTAAACTATGGCTACACCTTC CARPGQGLNYGYTF
TRBJ1-6 . TRBV6-5 TRBD1 TGTGCCAGTCGACAGGGAAAGGGTTCACCCCTCCACTTT CASRQGKGSPLHF
TRBJ1-1 . TRBV12-5 TRBD1 TGTGCTAGTGGTTTGGTACCGGGACAGGGGAGCACTGAAGCTTTCTTT CASGLVPGQGSTEAFF
TRBJ1-4 . TRBV6-5 TRBD1 TGTGCCAGCAGTCCTATCGAGGACAGGGGTGAAAAACTGTTTTTT CASSPIEDRGEKLFF
TRBJ2-7 . TRBV2 TRBD1 TGTGCCAGCAGCCCCCAGACAGGGGGCTTCTACGAGCAGTACTTC CASSPQTGGFYEQYF
TRBJ1-5 few TRBV2 . TGTGCTACCAAACAGGGTGGGAATCAGCCCCAGCATTTT CATKQGGNQPQHF
TRBJ1-2 . TRBV19 TRBD1 TGTGCCAGTAAGTCCCTCTCGACAGGGCTTAACTATGGCTACACCTTC CASKSLSTGLNYGYTF
TRBJ1-1 . TRBV4-2 . TGTGCCAGCTGGCTAGGGAACACTGAAGCTTTCTTT CASWLGNTEAFF
TRBJ2-3 . TRBV20-1 . TGCAGTGCCCTGAGCACAGATACGCAGTATTTT CSALSTDTQYF
TRBJ1-2 . TRBV18 TRBD1 TGTGCCAGCTCACCCGGGACAGCCTCGGATGGCTACACCTTC CASSPGTASDGYTF
TRBJ1-2 . TRBV19 TRBD1 TGTGCCAGTAGTATGAAAAACAGGGGGCATGGCTACACCTTC CASSMKNRGHGYTF
TRBJ1-5 . TRBV7-2 . TGTGCCAGCAGCTTGCCTGGCCAGCCCCAGCATTTT CASSLPGQPQHF
TRBJ1-2 once TRBV2 TRBD1 TGTGCCAGCAGGGCGGGACAGAGCTATGGCTACACCTTC CASRAGQSYGYTF
TRBJ1-2 few TRBV5-1 . TGCGCCAGCAGTCCCGGGTCCTCGTCGAGCTATGGCTACACCTTC CASSPGSSSSYGYTF